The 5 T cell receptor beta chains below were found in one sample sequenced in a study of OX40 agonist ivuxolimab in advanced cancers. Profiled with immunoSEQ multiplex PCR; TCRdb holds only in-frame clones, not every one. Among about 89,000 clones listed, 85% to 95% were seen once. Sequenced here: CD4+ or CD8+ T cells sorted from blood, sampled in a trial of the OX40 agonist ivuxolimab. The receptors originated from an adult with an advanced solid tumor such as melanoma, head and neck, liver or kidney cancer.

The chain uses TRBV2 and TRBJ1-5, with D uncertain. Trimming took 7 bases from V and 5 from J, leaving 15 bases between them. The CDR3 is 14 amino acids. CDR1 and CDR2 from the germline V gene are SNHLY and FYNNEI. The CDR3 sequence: CASKGRNRDQPQHF. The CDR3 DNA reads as TGTGCCAGCAAGGGAAGGAACCGAGATCAGCCCCAGCATTTT.

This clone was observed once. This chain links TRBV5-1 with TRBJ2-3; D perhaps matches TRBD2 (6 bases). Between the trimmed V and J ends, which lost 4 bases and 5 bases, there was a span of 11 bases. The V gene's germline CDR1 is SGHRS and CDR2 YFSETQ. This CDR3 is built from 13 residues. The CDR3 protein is CASSAGPEDTQYF. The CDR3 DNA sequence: TGCGCCAGCAGCGCGGGACCGGAAGATACGCAGTATTTT.

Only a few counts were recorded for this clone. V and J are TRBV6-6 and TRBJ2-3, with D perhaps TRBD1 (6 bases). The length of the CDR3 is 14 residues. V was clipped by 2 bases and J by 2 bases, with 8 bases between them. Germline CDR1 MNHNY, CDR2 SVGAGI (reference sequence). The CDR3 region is CASSYRDNTDTQYF. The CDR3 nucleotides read TGTGCCAGCAGTTACCGGGACAACACAGATACGCAGTATTTT.

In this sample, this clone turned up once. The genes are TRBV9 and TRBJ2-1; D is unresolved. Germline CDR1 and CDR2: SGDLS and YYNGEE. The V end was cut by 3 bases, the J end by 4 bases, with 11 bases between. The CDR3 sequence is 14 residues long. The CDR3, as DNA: TGTGCCAGCAGCGCTTCTGACTTTTACAATGAGCAGTTCTTC. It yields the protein CASSASDFYNEQFF. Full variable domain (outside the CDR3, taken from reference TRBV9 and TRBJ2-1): DSGVTQTPKHLITATGQRVTLRCSPRSGDLSVYWYQQSLDQGLQFLIQYYNGEERAKGNILERFSAQQFPDLHSELNLSSLELGDSALYFCASSASDFYNEQFFGPGTRLTVL.

In DNA, the CDR3 is TGTGCCAGCTGGCCGGGACAGGGGGGGACCCAGTACTTC. Translation gives CASWPGQGGTQYF. The V call is TRBV28, the J call TRBJ2-5; 11 bases match TRBD1. The germline V gene encodes CDR1 MDHEN and CDR2 SYDVKM. The CDR3 spans 13 residues. After removal of 8 bases from V and 7 bases from J, the junction contained 6 bases not matched to a gene.